This T cell receptor (beta chain) was captured by sequencing in a study of glioma-infiltrating T cells. Findings and limits, study-wide: Non-neoplastic patients had below-expected tissue-blood divergence, while all gliomas exceeded expectation. Tissue and blood shared very few CDR3 sequences.

Remarks on this clonotype: As yet, its antigen is unknown. With a much larger clone just one base away, this may be a read error.

Using RNA template, CDR3s of TCR alpha and beta were amplified with iRepertoire arm-PCR. For one-step reverse transcription and amplification, roughly 85-450 ng of tissue mRNA or PBMC total RNA was used. TCRdb re-called the multiplex PCR reads through MiXCR, storing one row per CDR3 protein. This table holds about 93,000 distinct CDR3 sequences, 35% to 45% found once. This TCR was sampled from a human donor with low-grade glioma or glioblastoma, undergoing nonglioma brain surgery, or in good health (not recorded which). Sequenced input: glioma tissue, nonneoplastic brain tissue, or PBMCs (not recorded which).

This CDR3 is CSVEEPRGKAFF. As DNA, the CDR3 is TGCAGCGTTGAAGAGCCTCGTGGGAAAGCTTTCTTT. This chain joins TRBV29-1 and TRBJ1-1; unclear D gene. V lost 0 bases and J lost 9, with 11 bases in between. Germline-derived CDR1 and CDR2 are SQVTM and ANQGSEA. The CDR3 is 12 amino acids.